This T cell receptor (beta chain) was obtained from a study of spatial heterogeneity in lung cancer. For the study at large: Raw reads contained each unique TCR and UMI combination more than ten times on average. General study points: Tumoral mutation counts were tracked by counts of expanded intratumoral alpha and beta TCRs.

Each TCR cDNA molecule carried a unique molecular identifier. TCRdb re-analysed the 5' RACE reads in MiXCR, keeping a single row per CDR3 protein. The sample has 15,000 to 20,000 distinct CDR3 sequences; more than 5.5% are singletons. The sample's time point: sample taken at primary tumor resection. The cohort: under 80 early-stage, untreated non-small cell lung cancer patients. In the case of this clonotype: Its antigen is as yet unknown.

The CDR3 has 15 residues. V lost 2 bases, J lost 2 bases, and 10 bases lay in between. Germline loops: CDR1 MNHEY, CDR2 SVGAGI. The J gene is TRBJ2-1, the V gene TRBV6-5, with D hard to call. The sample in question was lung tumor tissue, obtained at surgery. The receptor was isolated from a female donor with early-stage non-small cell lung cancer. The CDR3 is CASSYTLAAYNEQFF. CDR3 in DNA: TGTGCCAGCAGTTACACCCTGGCAGCCTACAATGAGCAGTTCTTC.